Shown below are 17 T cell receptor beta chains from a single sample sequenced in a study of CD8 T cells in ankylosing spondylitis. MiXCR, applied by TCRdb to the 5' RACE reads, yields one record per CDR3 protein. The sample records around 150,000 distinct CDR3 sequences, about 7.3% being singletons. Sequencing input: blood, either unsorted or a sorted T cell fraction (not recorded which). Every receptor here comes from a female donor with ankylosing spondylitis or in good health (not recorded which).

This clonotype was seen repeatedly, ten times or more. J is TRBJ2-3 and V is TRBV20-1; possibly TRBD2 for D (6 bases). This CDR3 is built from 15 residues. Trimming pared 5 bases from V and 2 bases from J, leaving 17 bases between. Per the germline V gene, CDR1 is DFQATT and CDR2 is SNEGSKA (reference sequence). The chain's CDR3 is CSAGGRGSITDTQYF. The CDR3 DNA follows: TGCAGTGCTGGAGGCCGGGGGTCGATCACAGATACGCAGTATTTT.

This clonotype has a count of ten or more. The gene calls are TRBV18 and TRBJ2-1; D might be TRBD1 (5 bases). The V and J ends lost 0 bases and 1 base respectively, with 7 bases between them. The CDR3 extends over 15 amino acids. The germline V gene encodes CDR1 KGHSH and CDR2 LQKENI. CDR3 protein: CASSPPTGSYNEQFF. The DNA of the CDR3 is TGTGCCAGCTCACCACCAACAGGTTCCTACAATGAGCAGTTCTTC.

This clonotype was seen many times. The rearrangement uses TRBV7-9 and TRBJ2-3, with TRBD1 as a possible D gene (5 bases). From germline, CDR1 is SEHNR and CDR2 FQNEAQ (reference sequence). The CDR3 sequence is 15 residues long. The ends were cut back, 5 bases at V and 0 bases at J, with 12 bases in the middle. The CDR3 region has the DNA TGTGCCAGCAGCCCAGACAGTGCTAGCACAGATACGCAGTATTTT. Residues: CASSPDSASTDTQYF.

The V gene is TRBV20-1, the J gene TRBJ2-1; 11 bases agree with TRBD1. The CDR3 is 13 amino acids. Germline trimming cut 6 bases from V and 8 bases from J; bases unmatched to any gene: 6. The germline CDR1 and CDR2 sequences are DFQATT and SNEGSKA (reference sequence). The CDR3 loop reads CSARTGGEDEQFF. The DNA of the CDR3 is TGCAGTGCCCGGACAGGGGGCGAAGATGAGCAGTTCTTC.

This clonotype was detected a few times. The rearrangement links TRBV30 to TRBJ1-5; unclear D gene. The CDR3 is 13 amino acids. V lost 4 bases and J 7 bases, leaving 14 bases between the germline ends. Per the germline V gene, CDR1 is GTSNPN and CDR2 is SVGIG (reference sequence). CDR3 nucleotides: TGTGCCTGGACGATAGGGATCGGACAGCCCCAGCATTTT. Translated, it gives CAWTIGIGQPQHF.

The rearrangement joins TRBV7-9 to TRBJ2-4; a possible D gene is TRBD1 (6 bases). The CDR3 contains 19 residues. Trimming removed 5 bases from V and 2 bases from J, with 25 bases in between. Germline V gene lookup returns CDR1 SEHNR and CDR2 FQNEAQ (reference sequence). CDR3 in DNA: TGTGCCAGCAGCAAAAGGCTAAGACAGGAGAAGGGACCCAAAAACATTCAGTACTTC. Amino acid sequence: CASSKRLRQEKGPKNIQYF.

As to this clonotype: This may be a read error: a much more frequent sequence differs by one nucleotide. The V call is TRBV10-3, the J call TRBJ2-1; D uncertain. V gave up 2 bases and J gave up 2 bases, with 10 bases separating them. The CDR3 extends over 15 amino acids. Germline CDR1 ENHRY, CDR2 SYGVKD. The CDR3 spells CAISESASPYNEQFF. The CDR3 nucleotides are TGTGCCATCAGTGAGAGCGCCAGTCCCTACAATGAGCAGTTCTTC.

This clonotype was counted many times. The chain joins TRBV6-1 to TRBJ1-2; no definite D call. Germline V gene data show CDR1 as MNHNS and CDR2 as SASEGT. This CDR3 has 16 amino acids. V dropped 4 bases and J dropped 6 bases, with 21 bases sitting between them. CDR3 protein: CASSAPLVGPTNGYTF. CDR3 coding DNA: TGTGCCAGCAGTGCCCCCCTCGTCGGGCCCACCAATGGCTACACCTTC.

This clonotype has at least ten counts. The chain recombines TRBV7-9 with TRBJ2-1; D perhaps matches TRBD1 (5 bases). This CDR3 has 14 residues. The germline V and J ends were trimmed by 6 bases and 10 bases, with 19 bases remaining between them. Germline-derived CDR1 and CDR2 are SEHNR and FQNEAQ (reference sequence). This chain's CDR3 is CASRLSETAREQFF. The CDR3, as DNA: TGTGCCAGCAGACTATCTGAGACAGCGAGGGAGCAGTTCTTC. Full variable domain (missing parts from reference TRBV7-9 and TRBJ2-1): DTGVSQNPRHKITKRGQNVTFRCDPISEHNRLYWYRQTLGQGPEFLTYFQNEAQLEKSRLLSDRFSAERPKGSFSTLEIQRTEQGDSAMYLCASRLSETAREQFFGPGTRLTVL.

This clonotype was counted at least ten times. CDR3 coding DNA: TGCGCCAGCTGTCGGGGGGACCCAAGCACAGATACGCAGTATTTT. Amino acids: CASCRGDPSTDTQYF. The chain uses TRBV5-1 and TRBJ2-3; 7 nucleotides align to TRBD2. The ends lost 7 bases at V and 0 bases at J; junction bases unmatched: 8. CDR3 length: 15 residues. In germline, CDR1 is SGHRS, CDR2 YFSETQ.

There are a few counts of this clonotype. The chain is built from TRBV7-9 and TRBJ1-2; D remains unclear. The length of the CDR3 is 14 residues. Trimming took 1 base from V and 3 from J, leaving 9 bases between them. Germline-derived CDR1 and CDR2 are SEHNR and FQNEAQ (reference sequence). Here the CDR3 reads CASSLGRWDYGYTF. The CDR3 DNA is TGTGCCAGCAGCTTAGGACGTTGGGACTATGGCTACACCTTC.

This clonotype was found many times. Here the CDR3 DNA reads TGTGCCACCAGCAGAGATTCCTCCCCCTCAGATACGCAGTATTTT. It specifies CATSRDSSPSDTQYF. The chain employs TRBV15 and TRBJ2-3, with D uncertain. V was pared by 0 bases and J by 4 bases, with 11 bases between. Germline-derived CDR1 and CDR2 are LNHNV and YYDKDF (reference sequence). CDR3 length: 15 amino acids.

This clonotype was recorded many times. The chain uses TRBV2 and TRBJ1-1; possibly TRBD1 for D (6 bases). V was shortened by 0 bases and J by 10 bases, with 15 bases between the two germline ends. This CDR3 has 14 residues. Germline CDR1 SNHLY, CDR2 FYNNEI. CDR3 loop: CASSEASYRDAAFF. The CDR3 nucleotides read TGTGCCAGCAGTGAAGCGTCCTACAGGGATGCAGCTTTCTTT.

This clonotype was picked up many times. The CDR3 DNA sequence: TGTGCCAGCTCACCACCGGGAAGGGCCGGGGAGCTGTTTTTT. Translating it yields CASSPPGRAGELFF. The V gene is TRBV18, the J gene TRBJ2-2; D gene ambiguous. CDR1 is KGHSH and CDR2 is LQKENI in the germline V gene. The germline V and J ends were trimmed by 0 bases and 6 bases, with 8 bases remaining between them. The CDR3 is 14 amino acids. Using reference TRBV18 and TRBJ2-2 for the parts outside the CDR3, the full variable domain is NAGVMQNPRHLVRRRGQEARLRCSPMKGHSHVYWYRQLPEEGLKFMVYLQKENIIDESGMPKERFSAEFPKEGPSILRIQQVVRGDSAAYFCASSPPGRAGELFFGEGSRLTVL.

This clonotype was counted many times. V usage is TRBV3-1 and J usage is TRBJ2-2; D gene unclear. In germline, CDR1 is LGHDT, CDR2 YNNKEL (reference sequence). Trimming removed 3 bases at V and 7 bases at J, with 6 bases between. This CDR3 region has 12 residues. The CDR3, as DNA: TGTGCCAGCAGCCAGGGCGGCGGGGAGCTGTTTTTT. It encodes CASSQGGGELFF.

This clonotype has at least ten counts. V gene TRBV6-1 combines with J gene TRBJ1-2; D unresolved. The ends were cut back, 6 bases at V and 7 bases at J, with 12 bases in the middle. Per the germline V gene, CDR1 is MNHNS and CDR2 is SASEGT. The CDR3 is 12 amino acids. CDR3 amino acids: CASREKTIGYTF. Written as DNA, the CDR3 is TGTGCCAGCAGGGAGAAAACTATTGGCTACACCTTC.

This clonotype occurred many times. In nucleotides, the CDR3 is TGCAGTGCCCCCCCGGCGGGGGGCCTTAGAGATACGCAGTATTTT. Translated: CSAPPAGGLRDTQYF. The chain has TRBV20-1 and TRBJ2-3; 8 nucleotides match TRBD2. CDR1 is DFQATT and CDR2 is SNEGSKA in the germline V gene (reference sequence). The CDR3 loop spans 15 amino acids. Trimming at V came to 6 bases and at J to 5 bases, leaving 13 bases not matched to a gene.